Presented here are 24 T cell receptor beta chains from one specimen sequenced in a study of blood T cell repertoires in COVID-19. Sequencing was performed with immunoSEQ multiplex PCR; in TCRdb, only in-frame clones are kept and a portion is missing. In the table there are under 150,000 clones, about 87% of which are singletons. Sequenced sample: peripheral blood. These receptors originate from a human donor in a cohort sampled during active COVID-19.

The chain has TRBV20-1 and TRBJ1-1; 7 nucleotides line up with TRBD1. V trimming: 5 bases; J trimming: 2 bases; junction bases outside the gene matches: 11. Germline lookup yields CDR1 DFQATT and CDR2 SNEGSKA (reference sequence). The CDR3 is 15 amino acids. The CDR3 DNA reads TGCAGTGCTTGTGAGGGGGCGCTTGCCAACACTGAAGCTTTCTTT. This encodes CSACEGALANTEAFF.

The rearrangement links TRBV3-1 (or the pseudogene TRBV3-2) to TRBJ2-5; 8 positions match TRBD2. The CDR3 contains 15 residues. The V and J ends lost 4 bases and 2 bases, in that order; junction bases with no gene match: 6. In germline, CDR1 is LGHDT, CDR2 YNNKEL (reference sequence). CDR3 sequence: CASSLLSGGQETQYF. Written as DNA, the CDR3 is TGTGCCAGCAGCCTTTTGTCGGGGGGGCAAGAGACCCAGTACTTC.

The V call is TRBV2, the J call TRBJ2-1, with TRBD2 matching 10 bases. With V trimmed by 4 bases and J by 2 bases, 5 bases remained unmatched. This CDR3 region has 16 residues. Germline V gene sequence: CDR1 SNHLY, CDR2 FYNNEI. CDR3 region: CASSGAGGRTYNEQFF. In DNA form, the CDR3 reads TGTGCCAGCAGTGGAGCGGGGGGGCGGACCTACAATGAGCAGTTCTTC.

The chain links TRBV2 to TRBJ2-2; tentatively, D is TRBD2 (5 bases). The CDR3 contains 13 residues. Deletions cut 8 bases from V and 1 base from J, with 8 bases between. Germline V gene data show CDR1 as SNHLY and CDR2 as FYNNEI. The CDR3 loop is CASQRENTGELFF. In DNA, the CDR3 is TGTGCCAGCCAGAGGGAGAACACCGGGGAGCTGTTTTTT.

The rearrangement links TRBV3-1 (or the pseudogene TRBV3-2) to TRBJ1-1; D call uncertain. The CDR3 consists of 14 residues. Trimming pared 1 base from V and 11 bases from J, leaving 17 bases between. CDR1 LGHDT and CDR2 YNNKEL come from the germline V gene (reference sequence). In DNA, the CDR3 is TGTGCCAGCAGCCAAGCTTGGGAGGGCGTAGAGGCTTTCTTT. It yields the protein CASSQAWEGVEAFF.

The chain uses TRBV9 and TRBJ2-1, with D perhaps matching TRBD2 (6 bases). The CDR3 is 15 residues long. V lost 2 bases and J lost 0, with 9 bases in between. CDR1 is SGDLS, CDR2 YYNGEE, per germline. The CDR3 DNA sequence: TGTGCCAGCAGCGTTGCGGGGACCTCCTACAATGAGCAGTTCTTC. It is translated as CASSVAGTSYNEQFF. Combining the CDR3 with reference TRBV9 and TRBJ2-1 gives the whole variable domain DSGVTQTPKHLITATGQRVTLRCSPRSGDLSVYWYQQSLDQGLQFLIQYYNGEERAKGNILERFSAQQFPDLHSELNLSSLELGDSALYFCASSVAGTSYNEQFFGPGTRLTVL.

The chain uses TRBV9 and TRBJ2-7; 8 bases are a match to TRBD1. The CDR3 loop spans 13 amino acids. Trimming cost V 4 bases and J 2 bases; bases outside gene matches: 2. Germline values: CDR1 SGDLS, CDR2 YYNGEE. The chain's CDR3 is CASSPGGTYEQYF. CDR3 coding DNA: TGTGCCAGCAGCCCAGGGGGCACCTACGAGCAGTACTTC.

The chain is built from TRBV3-1 (or the pseudogene TRBV3-2) and TRBJ2-5, with 8 bases that match TRBD1. CDR3 length equals 15 residues. Unmatched junction bases numbered 5, after V lost 1 base and J lost 4 bases. CDR1 is LGHDT, CDR2 YNNKEL, per germline (reference sequence). The CDR3 coding sequence is TGTGCCAGCAGCCAAGGGACAGGGATGCGAGAGACCCAGTACTTC. It specifies CASSQGTGMRETQYF.

The chain uses TRBV27 and TRBJ1-1; D gene ambiguous. The germline V gene encodes CDR1 MNHEY and CDR2 SMNVEV (reference sequence). The CDR3 totals 12 residues. V lost 5 bases, J lost 6 bases, and 10 bases lay in between. The CDR3, as DNA: TGTGCCAGCAGTCTGGGAGGGTCTGAAGCTTTCTTT. Translating gives CASSLGGSEAFF.

The V gene is TRBV5-1, the J gene TRBJ1-6; the D gene is possibly TRBD1 (5 bases). The CDR3 sequence is 14 residues long. The germline V gene has CDR1 SGHRS and CDR2 YFSETQ. Deletions cut 4 bases from V and 10 bases from J, with 15 bases between. The CDR3 sequence: CASSPIAGQSPLHF. CDR3 in DNA: TGCGCCAGCAGCCCTATAGCAGGGCAGTCACCCCTCCACTTT.

The V call is TRBV5-4, the J call TRBJ1-6, with a possible D match to TRBD1 (5 bases). Germline V gene lookup returns CDR1 SGHNT and CDR2 YYREEE (reference sequence). The CDR3 loop spans 16 amino acids. V was clipped by 5 bases and J by 3 bases, with 15 bases between them. As DNA, the CDR3 is TGTGCCAGCAGTGACGACAGAGACTTCTATAATTCACCCCTCCACTTT. Protein sequence: CASSDDRDFYNSPLHF.

The gene calls are TRBV7-9 and TRBJ1-6, with 7 bases identical to TRBD1. J lost 10 bases, V lost 11 bases, and 11 bases had no gene match. CDR1 SEHNR and CDR2 FQNEAQ come from the germline V gene (reference sequence). CDR3 length: 13 residues. CDR3 in amino acids: CAGETGLESPLHF. In DNA, the CDR3 is TGTGCCGGGGAGACAGGGCTGGAGTCACCCCTCCACTTT. The full variable domain, with the rest looked up from reference TRBV7-9 and TRBJ1-6, is DTGVSQNPRHKITKRGQNVTFRCDPISEHNRLYWYRQTLGQGPEFLTYFQNEAQLEKSRLLSDRFSAERPKGSFSTLEIQRTEQGDSAMYLCAGETGLESPLHFGNGTRLTVT.

This clone was recorded once. The CDR3 is CASSQGWGSGGYYNEQFF. CDR3 nucleotides: TGCGCCAGCAGCCAAGGGTGGGGTAGCGGGGGATATTACAATGAGCAGTTCTTC. The genes are TRBV4-3 and TRBJ2-1; TRBD2 aligns across 9 bases. The V and J ends lost 1 base and 4 bases, in that order; junction bases with no gene match: 11. Germline V gives CDR1 LGHNA, CDR2 YSLEER. This CDR3 is 18 amino acids long.

This chain links TRBV29-1 with TRBJ2-2; possibly TRBD2 for D (5 bases). Germline V lookup: CDR1 SQVTM, CDR2 ANQGSEA. CDR3 size: 15 residues. V lost 3 bases and J lost 6, with 17 bases in between. DNA for the CDR3: TGCAGCGTTGATACGGGAAGACCGGACGCCGGGGAGCTGTTTTTT. Protein sequence: CSVDTGRPDAGELFF.

The DNA of the CDR3 is TGTGCCAGCAGTTATGGGGAGACGAACACTGAAGCTTTCTTT. Protein product: CASSYGETNTEAFF. V usage is TRBV6-2 or TRBV6-3 and J usage is TRBJ1-1; D ambiguous. CDR1 MNHEY and CDR2 SVGEGT come from the germline V gene. Trimming took 3 bases from V and 1 from J, leaving 9 bases between them. This CDR3 contains 14 residues.

This clone occurred a few times. V is TRBV5-8 and J is TRBJ1-5, with a tentative D call TRBD1 (6 bases). Trimming took off 4 bases at V and 0 bases at J, with 11 bases between the two ends. The CDR3 consists of 15 residues. Germline CDR1 and CDR2: SGHTS and YDEGEE. For the CDR3, the DNA is TGTGCCAGCAGCCTACAGGGTTTTAGCAATCAGCCCCAGCATTTT. It encodes CASSLQGFSNQPQHF.

The gene calls are TRBV7-8 and TRBJ1-2, with D possibly matching TRBD1 (5 bases). The germline V gene encodes CDR1 SGHVS and CDR2 FQNEAQ. V lost 5 bases and J lost 3, with 16 bases in between. This CDR3 has 15 amino acids. CDR3 sequence reads: CASSPWEGRYYGYTF. The DNA of the CDR3 is TGTGCCAGCAGCCCCTGGGAGGGGAGGTACTATGGCTACACCTTC. Drawing the rest from reference TRBV7-8 and TRBJ1-2, the complete variable domain is GAGVSQSPRYKVAKRGQDVALRCDPISGHVSLFWYQQALGQGPEFLTYFQNEAQLDKSGLPSDRFFAERPEGSVSTLKIQRTQQEDSAVYLCASSPWEGRYYGYTFGSGTRLTVV.

The chain uses TRBV5-1 and TRBJ2-1; 11 nucleotides align to TRBD2. Unmatched junction bases numbered 2, after V lost 4 bases and J lost 8 bases. In germline, CDR1 is SGHRS, CDR2 YFSETQ. The CDR3 is 13 residues long. CDR3 nucleotides: TGCGCCAGCAGCCCGGGACTAGCGGATGAGCAGTTCTTC. Its protein is CASSPGLADEQFF.

The genes are TRBV3-1 (or the pseudogene TRBV3-2) and TRBJ2-2; no reliable D call. Germline V gives CDR1 LGHDT, CDR2 YNNKEL (reference sequence). Trimming took off 3 bases at V and 4 bases at J, with 15 bases between the two ends. This CDR3 has 16 amino acids. The CDR3 loop is CASSQRKLGSTGELFF. As DNA, the CDR3 is TGTGCCAGCAGCCAGAGGAAGTTGGGTAGCACCGGGGAGCTGTTTTTT.

This clone was counted only a few times. The chain has TRBV6-6 and TRBJ2-2; perhaps TRBD1 as D (6 bases). Trimming removed 5 bases at V and 0 bases at J, with 16 bases between. The CDR3 runs to 17 residues. Germline V gives CDR1 MNHNY, CDR2 SVGAGI (reference sequence). The CDR3 bases are TGTGCCAGCAGTCTCCCTCGGGGACACACGAACACCGGGGAGCTGTTTTTT. Protein: CASSLPRGHTNTGELFF.

In this sample, this clone turned up a few times. The V call is TRBV19, the J call TRBJ1-1; D ambiguous. Trimming shortened V by 1 base and J by 1 base, and 4 bases separated the two germline ends. The CDR3 has 13 residues. CDR1 is LNHDA and CDR2 is SQIVND in the germline V gene (reference sequence). This CDR3 is CASSIAENTEAFF. The CDR3 region has the DNA TGTGCCAGTAGTATAGCAGAGAACACTGAAGCTTTCTTT. Variable domain in full (rest from reference TRBV19 and TRBJ1-1): DGGITQSPKYLFRKEGQNVTLSCEQNLNHDAMYWYRQDPGQGLRLIYYSQIVNDFQKGDIAEGYSVSREKKESFPLTVTSAQKNPTAFYLCASSIAENTEAFFGQGTRLTVV.

This sequence joins TRBV2 and TRBJ2-4, with D possibly being TRBD2 (6 bases). The germline CDR1 and CDR2 sequences are SNHLY and FYNNEI. This CDR3 contains 14 residues. Trimming removed 3 bases at V and 5 bases at J, with 11 bases between. The CDR3 region has the DNA TGTGCCAGCAGTGACCCTGGCGGGGAAAACATTCAGTACTTC. It codes for CASSDPGGENIQYF.

The V call is TRBV5-4, the J call TRBJ2-7, with a tentative D call TRBD2 (6 bases). This CDR3 is 13 amino acids long. Germline-derived CDR1 and CDR2 are SGHNT and YYREEE (reference sequence). The V end was cut by 5 bases, the J end by 2 bases, with 11 bases between. The chain's CDR3 is CASSSGLTYEQYF. The DNA for the CDR3 is TGTGCCAGCAGTTCGGGACTCACCTACGAGCAGTACTTC.

The V and J genes are TRBV7-8 and TRBJ1-6; D may be TRBD1 (6 bases). The CDR3 length is 17 residues. V lost 5 bases and J lost 7, with 21 bases in between. Germline lookup yields CDR1 SGHVS and CDR2 FQNEAQ. The CDR3 here is CASSLGTLGTRNSPLHF. For the CDR3, the DNA is TGTGCCAGCAGCCTAGGGACATTAGGGACAAGGAATTCACCCCTCCACTTT. Full variable domain (remainder filled in from reference TRBV7-8 and TRBJ1-6): GAGVSQSPRYKVAKRGQDVALRCDPISGHVSLFWYQQALGQGPEFLTYFQNEAQLDKSGLPSDRFFAERPEGSVSTLKIQRTQQEDSAVYLCASSLGTLGTRNSPLHFGNGTRLTVT.